This T cell receptor (beta chain) emerged from a study of blood T cell repertoires in COVID-19. Study in general: Spain, Italy and the United States supplied samples that represented acute and convalescent COVID-19. PBMCs, B-cell-depleted T cells, or T cells were the source of the cDNA or gDNA that made up the material.

Under the authors' procedure: By means of reference gene primer amplification, nucleated cell counts were estimated. The data were produced by immunoSEQ multiplex PCR, yet TCRdb's version contains in-frame clones alone and is incomplete. V, J and clone size are taken as reported in that table, and D and trimming were inferred from the DNA itself. This table holds 130,000 to 150,000 clones, more than 75% found once. Trimming took 5 bases from V and 3 from J, leaving 13 bases between them. The CDR3 loop spans 15 amino acids. Germline V gives CDR1 SEHNR, CDR2 FQNEAQ (reference sequence). Sequencing input: peripheral blood. The V and J genes are TRBV7-9 and TRBJ2-2; possible D gene TRBD2, 5 bases. This clonotype was obtained from a human donor with acute or convalescent COVID-19. The donor label of this sample is uncertain. In DNA, the CDR3 is TGTGCCAGCAGCCGCCCCGGGATTCACACCGGGGAGCTGTTTTTT. This codes for CASSRPGIHTGELFF.